The 6 T cell receptor beta chains in this list originate from one sample, sequenced in a study of regulatory T cells in long-lasting Graves disease. Time point defined: newly diagnosed GD, antithyroid drugs for less than 3 months. PBMC-extracted RNA yielded the TCR library. With iRepertoire HTBI primers and Arm-PCR of CDR3 regions, TCR beta libraries were built. TCRdb recomputed calls from the multiplex PCR reads with MiXCR, one row per CDR3 protein. The sample has about 560,000 distinct CDR3 sequences, more than 15% seen once. These sequences were also reported in another study, on T cells in Graves' hyperthyroidism and ophthalmopathy.

The sample was peripheral blood mononuclear cells (PBMCs), taken at new diagnosis, from a patient treated with antithyroid drugs. The receptors originated from a man younger than 35 with Graves disease.

The table lists this clonotype with many counts. This chain connects TRBV20-1 to TRBJ2-1; 12 bases are a match to TRBD2. This CDR3 has 16 residues. V trimming: 6 bases; J trimming: 9 bases; junction bases outside the gene matches: 15. CDR1 is DFQATT, CDR2 SNEGSKA, per germline (reference sequence). The CDR3 region has the DNA TGCAGTGCAAGGCCGGGGCTAGCGGGAGGGATTGGTGAGCAGTTCTTC. Translation gives CSARPGLAGGIGEQFF.

In regard to this clonotype: A far more abundant clone sits one base away, making this likely a read error. This sequence joins TRBV28 and TRBJ2-1, with 7 bases aligning to TRBD2. The better agreement between TRBJ2-3 and the DNA end casts doubt on the J call. The CDR3 loop spans 15 amino acids. CDR1 is MDHEN, CDR2 SYDVKM, per germline. The CDR3 region has the DNA TGTGCCAGCAGTTCCAGCGGGGTCTACACAGATACGCAGTATTTT. Protein product: CASSSSGVYTDTQYF.

The rearrangement joins TRBV7-9 to TRBJ1-4; D might be TRBD1 (5 bases). This CDR3 region has 16 residues. V was shortened by 5 bases and J by 0 bases, with 13 bases between the two germline ends. Per germline, CDR1 SEHNR and CDR2 FQNEAQ (reference sequence). CDR3 DNA: TGTGCCAGCAGCGTAGGGTGGGGCACAACTAATGAAAAACTGTTTTTT. Its translation: CASSVGWGTTNEKLFF. Full variable domain (outside the CDR3, taken from reference TRBV7-9 and TRBJ1-4): DTGVSQNPRHKITKRGQNVTFRCDPISEHNRLYWYRQTLGQGPEFLTYFQNEAQLEKSRLLSDRFSAERPKGSFSTLEIQRTEQGDSAMYLCASSVGWGTTNEKLFFGSGTQLSVL.

This clonotype was found many times. CDR3 sequence (DNA): TGTGCCAGCAGCCCCGGCCTGCACTCCTACGAGCAGTACTTC. Translated: CASSPGLHSYEQYF. The rearrangement uses TRBV7-9 and TRBJ2-7; D unclear. The CDR3 covers 14 residues. Germline values: CDR1 SEHNR, CDR2 FQNEAQ (reference sequence). The V and J ends lost 5 bases and 0 bases respectively, with 11 bases between them. The whole variable domain, remainder taken from reference TRBV7-9 and TRBJ2-7, is DTGVSQNPRHKITKRGQNVTFRCDPISEHNRLYWYRQTLGQGPEFLTYFQNEAQLEKSRLLSDRFSAERPKGSFSTLEIQRTEQGDSAMYLCASSPGLHSYEQYFGPGTRLTVT.

A few counts support this clonotype. This chain connects TRBV6-1 to TRBJ2-2; perhaps TRBD1 as D (5 bases). V lost 5 bases, J lost 2 bases, and 9 bases lay in between. Germline assignment: CDR1 MNHNS and CDR2 SASEGT. The CDR3 totals 14 residues. The CDR3 nucleotides read TGTGCCAGCAGTAGACAGATAAACACCGGGGAGCTGTTTTTT. It yields the protein CASSRQINTGELFF.

The chain recombines TRBV27 with TRBJ1-3; 7 bases agree with TRBD1. Per germline, CDR1 MNHEY and CDR2 SMNVEV (reference sequence). The CDR3 is 19 residues long. Trimming cost V 5 bases and J 0 bases; bases outside gene matches: 16. CDR3: CASSPFGGGGPASGNTIYF. CDR3 DNA: TGTGCCAGCAGTCCATTCGGAGGGGGCGGACCCGCCTCTGGAAACACCATATATTTT.